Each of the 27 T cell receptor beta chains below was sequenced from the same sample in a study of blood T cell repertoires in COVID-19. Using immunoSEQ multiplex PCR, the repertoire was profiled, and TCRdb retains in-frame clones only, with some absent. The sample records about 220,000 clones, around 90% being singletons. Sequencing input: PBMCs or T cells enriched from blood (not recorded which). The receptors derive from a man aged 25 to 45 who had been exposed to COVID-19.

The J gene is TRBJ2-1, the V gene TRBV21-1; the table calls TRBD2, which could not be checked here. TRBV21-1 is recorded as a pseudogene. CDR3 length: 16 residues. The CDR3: CASSSSASGAYNEQFF. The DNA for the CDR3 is TGTGCCAGCAGCTCTTCCGCTAGCGGTGCCTACAATGAGCAGTTCTTC.

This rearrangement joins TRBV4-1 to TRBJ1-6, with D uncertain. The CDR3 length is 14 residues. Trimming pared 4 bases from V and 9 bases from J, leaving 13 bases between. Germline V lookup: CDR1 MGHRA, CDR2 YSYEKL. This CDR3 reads CASSRGGTTSPLHF. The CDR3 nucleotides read TGCGCCAGCAGCCGAGGCGGTACAACTTCACCCCTCCACTTT.

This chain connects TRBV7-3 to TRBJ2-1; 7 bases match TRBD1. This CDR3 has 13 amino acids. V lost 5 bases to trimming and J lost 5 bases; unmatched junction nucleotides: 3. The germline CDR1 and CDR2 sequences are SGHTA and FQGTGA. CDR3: CASSPTGDNEQFF. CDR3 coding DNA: TGTGCCAGCAGCCCAACAGGGGACAATGAGCAGTTCTTC.

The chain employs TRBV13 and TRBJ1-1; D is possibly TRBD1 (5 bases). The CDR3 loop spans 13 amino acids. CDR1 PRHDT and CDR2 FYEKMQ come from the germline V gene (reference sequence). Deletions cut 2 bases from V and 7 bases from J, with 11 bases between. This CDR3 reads CASSLIGASEAFF. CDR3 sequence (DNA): TGTGCCAGCAGCTTAATAGGGGCGAGTGAAGCTTTCTTT.

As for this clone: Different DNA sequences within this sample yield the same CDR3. The CDR3 here is CASSLGAGNSPLHF. CDR3 sequence (DNA): TGTGCCAGCAGCTTAGGGGCAGGAAATTCACCCCTCCACTTT. V is TRBV7-9 and J is TRBJ1-6; no firm D call. Trimming removed 1 base at V and 7 bases at J, with 8 bases between. Germline assignment: CDR1 SEHNR and CDR2 FQNEAQ (reference sequence). This CDR3 is 14 amino acids long.

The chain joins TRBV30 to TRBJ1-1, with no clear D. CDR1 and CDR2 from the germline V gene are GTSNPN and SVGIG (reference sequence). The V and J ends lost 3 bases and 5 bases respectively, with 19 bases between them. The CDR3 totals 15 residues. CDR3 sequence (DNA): TGTGCCTGGAGACACGGGTATATGGATTGGACTGAAGCTTTCTTT. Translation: CAWRHGYMDWTEAFF.

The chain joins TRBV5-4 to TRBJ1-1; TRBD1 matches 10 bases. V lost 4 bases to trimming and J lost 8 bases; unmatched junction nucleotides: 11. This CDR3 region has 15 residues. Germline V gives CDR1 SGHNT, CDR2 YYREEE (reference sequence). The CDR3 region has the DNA TGTGCCAGCAGCCTGGGACAGGGGCATATCTCAGAAGCTTTCTTT. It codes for CASSLGQGHISEAFF.

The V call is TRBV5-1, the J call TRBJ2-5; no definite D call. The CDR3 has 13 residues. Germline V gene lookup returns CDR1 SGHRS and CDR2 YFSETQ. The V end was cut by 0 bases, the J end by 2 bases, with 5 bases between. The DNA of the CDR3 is TGCGCCAGCAGCTTGGGCCAGCAAGAGACCCAGTACTTC. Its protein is CASSLGQQETQYF.

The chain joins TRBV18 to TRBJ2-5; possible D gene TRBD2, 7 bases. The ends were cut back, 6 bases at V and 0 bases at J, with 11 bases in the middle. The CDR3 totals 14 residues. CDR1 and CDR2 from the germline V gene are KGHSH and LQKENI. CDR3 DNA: TGTGCCAGCTCTTTGCGGGGGCACCAAGAGACCCAGTACTTC. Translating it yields CASSLRGHQETQYF.

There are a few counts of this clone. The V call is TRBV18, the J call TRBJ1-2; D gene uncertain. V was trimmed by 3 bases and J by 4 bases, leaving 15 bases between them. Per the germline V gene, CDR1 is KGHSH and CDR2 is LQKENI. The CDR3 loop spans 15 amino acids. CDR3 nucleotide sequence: TGTGCCAGCTCACCCCGGGTCGCAGAGTCCTATGGCTACACCTTC. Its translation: CASSPRVAESYGYTF.

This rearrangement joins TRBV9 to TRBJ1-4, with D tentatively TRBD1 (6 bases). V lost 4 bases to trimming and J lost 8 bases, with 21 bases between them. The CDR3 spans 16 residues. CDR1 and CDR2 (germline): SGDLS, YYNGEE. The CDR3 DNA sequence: TGTGCCAGCAGCAGAAACAGGGTTGAGGGTGGCGAAAAACTGTTTTTT. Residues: CASSRNRVEGGEKLFF.

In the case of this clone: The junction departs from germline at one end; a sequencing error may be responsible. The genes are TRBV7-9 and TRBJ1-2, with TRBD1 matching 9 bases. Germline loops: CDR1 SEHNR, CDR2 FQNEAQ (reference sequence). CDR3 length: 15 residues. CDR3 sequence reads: CASTLTGGGNYGYTF. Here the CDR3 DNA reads TGTGCCAGCACCTTAACAGGGGGCGGGAACTATGGCTACACCTTC. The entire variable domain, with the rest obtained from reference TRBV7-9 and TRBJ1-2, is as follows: DTGVSQNPRHKITKRGQNVTFRCDPISEHNRLYWYRQTLGQGPEFLTYFQNEAQLEKSRLLSDRFSAERPKGSFSTLEIQRTEQGDSAMYLCASTLTGGGNYGYTFGSGTRLTVV.

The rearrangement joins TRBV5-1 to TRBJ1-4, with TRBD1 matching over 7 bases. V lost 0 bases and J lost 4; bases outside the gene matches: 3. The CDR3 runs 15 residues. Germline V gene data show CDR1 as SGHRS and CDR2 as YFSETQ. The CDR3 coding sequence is TGCGCCAGCAGCTTGGGGACAGGATATAATGAAAAACTGTTTTTT. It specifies CASSLGTGYNEKLFF. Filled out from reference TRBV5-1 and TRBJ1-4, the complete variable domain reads KAGVTQTPRYLIKTRGQQVTLSCSPISGHRSVSWYQQTPGQGLQFLFEYFSETQRNKGNFPGRFSGRQFSNSRSEMNVSTLELGDSALYLCASSLGTGYNEKLFFGSGTQLSVL.

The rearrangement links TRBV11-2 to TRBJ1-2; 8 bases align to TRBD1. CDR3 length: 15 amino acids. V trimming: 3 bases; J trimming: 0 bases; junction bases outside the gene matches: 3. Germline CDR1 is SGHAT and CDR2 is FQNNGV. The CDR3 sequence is CASSLTGAPNYGYTF. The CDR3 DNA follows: TGTGCCAGCAGCTTGACAGGGGCTCCTAACTATGGCTACACCTTC.

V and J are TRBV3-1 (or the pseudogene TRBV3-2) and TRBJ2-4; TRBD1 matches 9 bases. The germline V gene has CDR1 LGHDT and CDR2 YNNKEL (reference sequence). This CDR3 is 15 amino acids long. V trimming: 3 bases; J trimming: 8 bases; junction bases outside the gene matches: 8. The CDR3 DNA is TGTGCCAGCAGCCACATAGACAGGGGGAGGGACATTCAGTACTTC. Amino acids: CASSHIDRGRDIQYF.

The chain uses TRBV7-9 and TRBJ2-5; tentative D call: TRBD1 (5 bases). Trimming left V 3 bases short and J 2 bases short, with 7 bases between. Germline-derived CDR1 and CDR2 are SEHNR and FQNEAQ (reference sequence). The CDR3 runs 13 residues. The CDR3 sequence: CASSFQGQETQYF. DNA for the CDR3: TGTGCCAGCAGCTTCCAGGGACAAGAGACCCAGTACTTC.

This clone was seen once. CDR3 DNA: TGTGCTAGTGGTCCTGGGATAGGGACTTACGAGCAGTACTTC. Translation: CASGPGIGTYEQYF. This sequence joins TRBV12-5 and TRBJ2-7, with D possibly matching TRBD2 (6 bases). V lost 5 bases and J 4 bases, leaving 15 bases between the germline ends. CDR1 LGHNT and CDR2 FRNRAP come from the germline V gene. The CDR3 has 14 residues.

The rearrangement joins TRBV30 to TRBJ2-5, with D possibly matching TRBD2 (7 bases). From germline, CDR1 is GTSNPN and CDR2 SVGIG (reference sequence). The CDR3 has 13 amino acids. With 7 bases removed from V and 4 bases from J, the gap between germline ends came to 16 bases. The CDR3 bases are TGTGCCTTGGGGGGGCTCTCGGTAGAGACCCAGTACTTC. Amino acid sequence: CALGGLSVETQYF.

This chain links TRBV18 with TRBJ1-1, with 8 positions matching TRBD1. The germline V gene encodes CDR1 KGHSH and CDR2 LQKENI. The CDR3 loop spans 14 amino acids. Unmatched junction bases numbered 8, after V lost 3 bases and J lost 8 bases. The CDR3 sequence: CASSPRTGGREAFF. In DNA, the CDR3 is TGTGCCAGCTCACCTAGAACAGGGGGACGAGAAGCTTTCTTT.

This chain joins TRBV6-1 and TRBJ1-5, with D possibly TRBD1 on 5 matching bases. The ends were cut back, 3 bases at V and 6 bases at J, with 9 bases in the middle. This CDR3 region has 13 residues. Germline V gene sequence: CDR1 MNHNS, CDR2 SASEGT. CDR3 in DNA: TGTGCCAGCAGTGAGGGGGGTGTTCAGCCCCAGCATTTT. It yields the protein CASSEGGVQPQHF.

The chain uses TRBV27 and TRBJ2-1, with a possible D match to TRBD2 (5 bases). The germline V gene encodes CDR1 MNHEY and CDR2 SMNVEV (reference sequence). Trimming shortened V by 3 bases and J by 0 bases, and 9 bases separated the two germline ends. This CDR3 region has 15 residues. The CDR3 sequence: CASSFEGLSYNEQFF. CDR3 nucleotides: TGTGCCAGCAGTTTTGAGGGTCTCTCCTACAATGAGCAGTTCTTC.

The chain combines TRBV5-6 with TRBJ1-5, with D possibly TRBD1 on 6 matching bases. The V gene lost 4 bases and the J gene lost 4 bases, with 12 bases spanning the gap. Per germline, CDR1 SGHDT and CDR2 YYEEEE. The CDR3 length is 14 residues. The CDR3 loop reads CASSEGGRNQPQHF. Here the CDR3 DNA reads TGTGCCAGCAGCGAGGGGGGGCGAAATCAGCCCCAGCATTTT.

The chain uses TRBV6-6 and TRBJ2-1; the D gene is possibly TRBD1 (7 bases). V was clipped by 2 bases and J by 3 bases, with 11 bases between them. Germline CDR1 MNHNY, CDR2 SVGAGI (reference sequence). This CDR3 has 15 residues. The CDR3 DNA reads TGTGCCAGCAGTTACAGGCAGGGGGGCTACAATGAGCAGTTCTTC. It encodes CASSYRQGGYNEQFF.

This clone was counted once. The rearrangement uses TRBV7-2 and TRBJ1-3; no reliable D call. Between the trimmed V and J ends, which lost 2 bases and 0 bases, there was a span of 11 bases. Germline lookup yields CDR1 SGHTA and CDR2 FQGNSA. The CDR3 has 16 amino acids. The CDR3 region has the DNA TGTGCCAGCAGCTTATGGAGCGGGAGCTCTGGAAACACCATATATTTT. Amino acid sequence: CASSLWSGSSGNTIYF.

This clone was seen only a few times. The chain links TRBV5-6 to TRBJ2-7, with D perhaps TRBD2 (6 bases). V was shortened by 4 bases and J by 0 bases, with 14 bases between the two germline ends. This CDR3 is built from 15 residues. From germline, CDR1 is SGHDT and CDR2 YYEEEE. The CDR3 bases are TGTGCCAGCAGCGGCACAGGACTATTCTCCTACGAGCAGTACTTC. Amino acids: CASSGTGLFSYEQYF.

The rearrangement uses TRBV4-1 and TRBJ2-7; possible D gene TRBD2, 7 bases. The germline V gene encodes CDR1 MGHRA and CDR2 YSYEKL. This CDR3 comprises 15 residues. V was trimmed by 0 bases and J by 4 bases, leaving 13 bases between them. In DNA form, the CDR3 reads TGCGCCAGCAGCCAAGACCCAGGGGAGGGGTACGAGCAGTACTTC. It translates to CASSQDPGEGYEQYF.

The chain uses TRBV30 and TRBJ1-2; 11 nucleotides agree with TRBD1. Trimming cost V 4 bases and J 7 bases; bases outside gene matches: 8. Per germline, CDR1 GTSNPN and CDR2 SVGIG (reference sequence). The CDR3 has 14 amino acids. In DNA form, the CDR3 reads TGTGCCTGGACTCGGGACAGGGGGTACAGTGGCTACACCTTC. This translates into CAWTRDRGYSGYTF.